Shown below are 26 T cell receptor beta chains from a single sample sequenced in a study of Ad26.COV2.S vaccination and SARS-CoV-2 variants. Some clones are missing from TCRdb's copy, which holds only in-frame ones; the method was immunoSEQ multiplex PCR. The table lists 440,000 or so clones, roughly 87% of them singletons, with roughly 4% in the top ten. Sample treatment: 19 received Ad26.COV2.S at low or high dose, single or two shots; about five received placebo; per-sample allocation not given. Vaccine and placebo recipients were sampled on day 63 after the first injection. Sequenced material: peripheral blood, taken in a trial of Ad26.COV2.S vaccine versus placebo. These receptors all come from a person between 18 and 65 years old who received the Ad26.COV2.S COVID-19 vaccine or a placebo.

The V gene is TRBV9, the J gene TRBJ2-3; weak D call: TRBD2 (6 bases). Deletions cut 1 base from V and 1 base from J, with 22 bases between. The germline V gene has CDR1 SGDLS and CDR2 YYNGEE. This CDR3 is built from 19 residues. The DNA of the CDR3 is TGTGCCAGCAGCGTATCCTTAGCCGGAGGGCCCTACCGCACAGATACGCAGTATTTT. Residues: CASSVSLAGGPYRTDTQYF.

The gene calls are TRBV24-1 and TRBJ2-1; D is ambiguous. CDR1 and CDR2 from the germline V gene are KGHDR and SFDVKD. Trimming pared 2 bases from V and 4 bases from J, leaving 14 bases between. This CDR3 has 16 amino acids. The CDR3 sequence: CATSDSRPLGYNEQFF. Written as DNA, the CDR3 is TGTGCCACCAGTGATTCCCGGCCCTTGGGGTACAATGAGCAGTTCTTC.

This clone was recorded once. V is TRBV7-6 and J is TRBJ2-7; D call uncertain. The V end was cut by 2 bases, the J end by 7 bases, with 12 bases between. The CDR3 runs to 13 residues. Germline CDR1 is SGHVS and CDR2 is FNYEAQ. This chain's CDR3 is CASSLLGPGEQYF. The DNA for the CDR3 is TGTGCCAGCAGCTTATTGGGCCCCGGGGAGCAGTACTTC. Supplemented by reference TRBV7-6 and TRBJ2-7, the full variable domain reads GAGVSQSPRYKVTKRGQDVALRCDPISGHVSLYWYRQALGQGPEFLTYFNYEAQQDKSGLPNDRFSAERPEGSISTLTIQRTEQRDSAMYRCASSLLGPGEQYFGPGTRLTVT.

The rearrangement uses TRBV9 and TRBJ2-7; D uncertain. The CDR3 loop spans 14 amino acids. Germline V lookup: CDR1 SGDLS, CDR2 YYNGEE. V lost 4 bases, J lost 6 bases, and 17 bases lay in between. The CDR3 DNA is TGTGCCAGCAGCAGATCTTCTTACTCGGGCGAGCAGTACTTC. Amino acid sequence: CASSRSSYSGEQYF.

The rearrangement uses TRBV4-2 and TRBJ2-7; 13 positions match TRBD2. The trim removed 2 bases at V and 0 bases at J, leaving 4 bases unmatched. The CDR3 is 17 residues long. Germline CDR1 LGHNA, CDR2 YNFKEQ. For the CDR3, the DNA is TGTGCCAGCAGCCAACGGGGACTAGCGGGAAGCTCCTACGAGCAGTACTTC. The encoded protein is CASSQRGLAGSSYEQYF.

The rearrangement joins TRBV4-2 to TRBJ2-7, with D perhaps TRBD1 or TRBD2 (5 bases each). CDR1 and CDR2 (germline): LGHNA, YNFKEQ. Trimming left V 0 bases short and J 5 bases short, with 17 bases between. The CDR3 loop spans 16 amino acids. The CDR3 DNA reads TGTGCCAGCAGCCAAGACAAGGGGTTTAGTAGCGACGAGCAGTACTTC. It yields the protein CASSQDKGFSSDEQYF.

The chain joins TRBV7-2 to TRBJ2-3; possible D gene TRBD2, 6 bases. CDR3 size: 14 residues. The germline V and J ends were trimmed by 1 base and 5 bases, with 10 bases remaining between them. In germline, CDR1 is SGHTA, CDR2 FQGNSA. CDR3 DNA: TGTGCCAGCAGCTTAGGTCTCGGGGGAGATACGCAGTATTTT. Translating it yields CASSLGLGGDTQYF.

The chain links TRBV7-8 to TRBJ2-5; no clear D. V lost 1 base and J lost 3, with 6 bases in between. Per germline, CDR1 SGHVS and CDR2 FQNEAQ. The CDR3 totals 13 residues. The CDR3: CASSLGQKETQYF. The CDR3 nucleotides are TGTGCCAGCAGCTTAGGGCAGAAAGAGACCCAGTACTTC. The whole variable domain, filled in from reference TRBV7-8 and TRBJ2-5, reads GAGVSQSPRYKVAKRGQDVALRCDPISGHVSLFWYQQALGQGPEFLTYFQNEAQLDKSGLPSDRFFAERPEGSVSTLKIQRTQQEDSAVYLCASSLGQKETQYFGPGTRLLVL.

The genes are TRBV7-3 and TRBJ2-3; D is perhaps TRBD1 (5 bases). Germline CDR1 SGHTA, CDR2 FQGTGA. The CDR3 runs to 16 residues. Trimming stripped 5 bases from V and 3 bases from J, with 18 bases between. For the CDR3, the DNA is TGTGCCAGCAGCACCCAGGGAAGGGGCAGGACAGATACGCAGTATTTT. Protein product: CASSTQGRGRTDTQYF.

The chain combines TRBV29-1 with TRBJ1-2; TRBD1 might be the D (5 bases). Between the trimmed V and J ends, which lost 1 base and 5 bases, there was a span of 23 bases. CDR1 is SQVTM and CDR2 is ANQGSEA in the germline V gene. The CDR3 is 17 amino acids. The CDR3 protein is CSVEVTIRAGSAYGYTF. Written as DNA, the CDR3 is TGCAGCGTTGAAGTGACGATCAGGGCTGGAAGCGCATATGGCTACACCTTC. Full variable domain (remainder filled in from reference TRBV29-1 and TRBJ1-2): SAVISQKPSRDICQRGTSLTIQCQVDSQVTMMFWYRQQPGQSLTLIATANQGSEATYESGFVIDKFPISRPNLTFSTLTVSNMSPEDSSIYLCSVEVTIRAGSAYGYTFGSGTRLTVV.

CDR3 protein: CASSKADYTDTQYF. The CDR3 bases are TGTGCCAGCAGCAAAGCGGACTACACAGATACGCAGTATTTT. The V call is TRBV7-9, the J call TRBJ2-3; weak D call: TRBD2 (6 bases). In germline, CDR1 is SEHNR, CDR2 FQNEAQ (reference sequence). This CDR3 has 14 residues. V dropped 5 bases and J dropped 2 bases, with 11 bases sitting between them.

The chain couples TRBV25-1 to TRBJ2-5; D may be TRBD1 (6 bases). This CDR3 contains 15 residues. The germline gives CDR1 MGHDK, CDR2 SYGVNS. V was clipped by 2 bases and J by 5 bases, with 15 bases between them. CDR3 region: CASSEGGRGSETQYF. In nucleotides, the CDR3 is TGTGCCAGCAGTGAAGGCGGCAGGGGTAGCGAGACCCAGTACTTC.

The genes are TRBV20-1 and TRBJ1-1; unclear D gene. CDR1 and CDR2 from the germline V gene are DFQATT and SNEGSKA (reference sequence). This CDR3 has 11 residues. Trimming pared 5 bases from V and 1 base from J, leaving 5 bases between. This chain's CDR3 is CSARRNTEAFF. In DNA form, the CDR3 reads TGCAGTGCTCGTAGGAACACTGAAGCTTTCTTT.

The chain employs TRBV18 and TRBJ1-1, with D perhaps matching TRBD1 (6 bases). The CDR3 loop spans 15 amino acids. V was trimmed by 3 bases and J by 1 base, leaving 12 bases between them. Germline assignment: CDR1 KGHSH and CDR2 LQKENI. CDR3 sequence: CASSPGTFRNTEAFF. The CDR3 DNA is TGTGCCAGCTCACCCGGGACATTTAGGAACACTGAAGCTTTCTTT.

This rearrangement joins TRBV27 to TRBJ1-4, with 7 bases fitting TRBD1. This CDR3 spans 11 amino acids. J lost 12 bases, V lost 4 bases, and 2 bases had no gene match. CDR1 and CDR2 (germline): MNHEY, SMNVEV (reference sequence). The CDR3 here is CASSSGTELFF. DNA for the CDR3: TGTGCCAGCAGTTCCGGGACAGAACTGTTTTTT.

For the CDR3, the DNA is TGCGCCAGCAGCCAAATTGAAACCGAGGACGGCTACACCTTC. Protein sequence: CASSQIETEDGYTF. The chain employs TRBV4-3 and TRBJ1-2, with unresolved D. The CDR3 is 14 residues long. V was shortened by 2 bases and J by 8 bases, with 15 bases between the two germline ends. Germline CDR1 is LGHNA and CDR2 is YSLEER.

The gene calls are TRBV10-3 and TRBJ2-7; D is unresolved. Between the trimmed V and J ends, which lost 2 bases and 7 bases, there was a span of 12 bases. The CDR3 is made up of 13 amino acids. CDR1 ENHRY and CDR2 SYGVKD come from the germline V gene. The CDR3, as DNA: TGTGCCATCAGTGAGGAGTATTTTCGAGAGCAGTACTTC. Translation gives CAISEEYFREQYF.

V is TRBV30 and J is TRBJ2-3; the match to TRBD1 covers 7 bases. The V segment lost 2 bases and the J segment 4 bases; nucleotides outside the gene matches: 12. The CDR3 extends over 16 amino acids. Looked up from germline, CDR1 is GTSNPN and CDR2 is SVGIG (reference sequence). The CDR3 region is CAWSPQDRAFSDTQYF. The CDR3 coding sequence is TGTGCCTGGAGTCCCCAAGACAGGGCATTCTCAGATACGCAGTATTTT.

CDR3 DNA: TGTGCCAGCTCACTCCAGGGGGGTGATGAGCAGTTCTTC. This sequence encodes CASSLQGGDEQFF. This rearrangement joins TRBV18 to TRBJ2-1; maybe TRBD1 (7 bases). The CDR3 covers 13 residues. Germline loops: CDR1 KGHSH, CDR2 LQKENI. The V end lost 4 bases, the J end lost 8 bases, and 12 bases lay between the germline ends.

Of note for this clone: This sample also contains other DNA sequences that code for the same CDR3. The chain has TRBV5-8 and TRBJ2-7; D is possibly TRBD1 (6 bases). This CDR3 has 14 amino acids. V lost 0 bases and J lost 5, with 12 bases in between. Germline V gene lookup returns CDR1 SGHTS and CDR2 YDEGEE. CDR3 nucleotides: TGTGCCAGCAGCTTGGGGCAGGGGCGGGACGAGCAGTACTTC. Translating gives CASSLGQGRDEQYF.

The chain combines TRBV27 with TRBJ2-4; TRBD1 matches at 7 bases. The CDR3 has 16 amino acids. Trimming cost V 5 bases and J 0 bases; bases outside gene matches: 7. Germline V gene data show CDR1 as MNHEY and CDR2 as SMNVEV (reference sequence). The CDR3 DNA is TGTGCCAGCAGTACCGAGGGGGCGAAAGCCAAAAACATTCAGTACTTC. This sequence encodes CASSTEGAKAKNIQYF.

The chain has TRBV15 and TRBJ1-3; D is perhaps TRBD1 (5 bases). This CDR3 contains 16 residues. The germline gives CDR1 LNHNV, CDR2 YYDKDF (reference sequence). Trimming cost V 4 bases and J 0 bases, with 13 bases left between them. This CDR3 reads CATSTGDSGSGNTIYF. CDR3 sequence (DNA): TGTGCCACCAGCACGGGGGACTCCGGCTCTGGAAACACCATATATTTT.

This chain uses TRBV13 with TRBJ1-1; TRBD1 matches 12 bases. The germline CDR1 and CDR2 sequences are PRHDT and FYEKMQ (reference sequence). Trimming at V came to 5 bases and at J to 7 bases, leaving 8 bases not matched to a gene. CDR3 length: 15 amino acids. DNA of the CDR3: TGTGCCAGCAGCCCCCGGGACAGGGGGCTCGGTGAAGCTTTCTTT. Translation: CASSPRDRGLGEAFF. The whole variable domain, remainder taken from reference TRBV13 and TRBJ1-1, is AAGVIQSPRHLIKEKRETATLKCYPIPRHDTVYWYQQGPGQDPQFLISFYEKMQSDKGSIPDRFSAQQFSDYHSELNMSSLELGDSALYFCASSPRDRGLGEAFFGQGTRLTVV.

The genes are TRBV12-3 or TRBV12-4 and TRBJ1-1, with D perhaps TRBD1 (5 bases). This CDR3 has 12 amino acids. Trimming removed 3 bases at V and 11 bases at J, with 13 bases between. The CDR3 nucleotides are TGTGCCAGCAGTTTGACAGCCAAGACGGCTTTCTTT. Its protein product is CASSLTAKTAFF.

The V gene is TRBV5-4, the J gene TRBJ2-1, with D perhaps TRBD2 (6 bases). There are 16 residues in the CDR3. V shed 3 bases and J shed 0 bases, with 13 bases lying between them. CDR1 SGHNT and CDR2 YYREEE come from the germline V gene (reference sequence). The CDR3 loop reads CASSSKGGNSYNEQFF. The CDR3 region has the DNA TGTGCCAGCAGCTCCAAGGGCGGGAACTCCTACAATGAGCAGTTCTTC.

The genes are TRBV11-2 and TRBJ2-5; D not resolved. The length of the CDR3 is 14 residues. V was pared by 6 bases and J by 3 bases, with 14 bases between. Germline CDR1 and CDR2: SGHAT and FQNNGV. CDR3 loop: CASRQTHSEETQYF. DNA for the CDR3: TGTGCCAGCAGGCAAACTCACTCAGAAGAGACCCAGTACTTC.